The source of this T cell receptor beta chain is a study of beta chain features in type 1 diabetes. Study information: Across the samples, 100 million to 130 million sorted cells were examined in total. Study-wide results and limits: It was among patients, rather than healthy donors, that naive, central memory and Treg TCRB repertoires appeared more similar.

Germline V gene sequence: CDR1 MDHEN, CDR2 SYDVKM. The V and J ends lost 6 bases and 6 bases, in that order; junction bases with no gene match: 10. The CDR3 covers 14 residues. Naive, central memory, regulatory and stem cell-like memory cells within the CD4+ compartment were sorted using CD45RO/CCR7/CD25/CD127/CD95/CD27. Expressed TCRB transcripts were sequenced because the isolated RNA had all been reverse transcribed beforehand. Some 3.3 million reads per sample on average were obtained from naive, central memory and regulatory T cell samples. Here immunoSEQ multiplex PCR was the method, and the copy in TCRdb shows in-frame clones only, minus some. This table holds 300,000 to 400,000 clones, approximately 11% found once. A note on this clone: Its antigen is currently unknown.

The source material was naive CD4+ T cells from blood. This clonotype was sampled from a woman in her 30s in good health. The chain carries TRBV28 and TRBJ1-1; 7 bases map to TRBD1. The CDR3 sequence is CASRPGQVGAEAFF. CDR3 sequence (DNA): TGTGCCAGCAGACCTGGACAGGTCGGGGCTGAAGCTTTCTTT.